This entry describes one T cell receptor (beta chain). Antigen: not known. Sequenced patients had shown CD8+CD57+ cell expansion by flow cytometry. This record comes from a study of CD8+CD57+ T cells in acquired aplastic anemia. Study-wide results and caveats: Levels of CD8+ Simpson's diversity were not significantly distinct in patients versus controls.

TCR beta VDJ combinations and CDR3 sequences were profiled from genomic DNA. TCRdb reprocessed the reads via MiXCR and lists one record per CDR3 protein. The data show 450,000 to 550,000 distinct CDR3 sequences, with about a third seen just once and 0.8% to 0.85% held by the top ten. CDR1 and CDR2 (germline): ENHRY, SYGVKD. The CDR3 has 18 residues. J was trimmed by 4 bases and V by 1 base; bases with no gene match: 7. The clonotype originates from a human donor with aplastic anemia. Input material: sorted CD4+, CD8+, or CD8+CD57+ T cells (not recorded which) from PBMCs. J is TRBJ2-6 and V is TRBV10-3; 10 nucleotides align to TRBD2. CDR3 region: CAISELTSGSMGANVLTF. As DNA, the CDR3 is TGTGCCATCAGTGAGTTGACTAGCGGGTCGATGGGGGCCAACGTCCTGACTTTC.